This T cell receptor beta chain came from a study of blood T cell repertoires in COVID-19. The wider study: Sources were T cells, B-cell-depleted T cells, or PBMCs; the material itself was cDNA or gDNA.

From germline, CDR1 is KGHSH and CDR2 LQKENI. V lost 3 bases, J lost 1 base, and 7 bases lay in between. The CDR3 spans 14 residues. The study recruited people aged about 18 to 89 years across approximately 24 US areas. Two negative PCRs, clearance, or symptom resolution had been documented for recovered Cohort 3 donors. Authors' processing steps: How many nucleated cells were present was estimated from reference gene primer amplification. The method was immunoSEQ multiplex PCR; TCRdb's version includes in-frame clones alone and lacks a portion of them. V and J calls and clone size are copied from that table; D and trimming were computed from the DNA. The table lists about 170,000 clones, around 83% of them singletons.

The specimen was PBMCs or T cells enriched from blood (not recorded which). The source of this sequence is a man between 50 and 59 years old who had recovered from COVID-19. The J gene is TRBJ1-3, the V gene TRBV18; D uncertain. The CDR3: CASSPRKSGNTIYF. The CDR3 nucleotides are TGTGCCAGCTCACCCCGTAAATCTGGAAACACCATATATTTT.